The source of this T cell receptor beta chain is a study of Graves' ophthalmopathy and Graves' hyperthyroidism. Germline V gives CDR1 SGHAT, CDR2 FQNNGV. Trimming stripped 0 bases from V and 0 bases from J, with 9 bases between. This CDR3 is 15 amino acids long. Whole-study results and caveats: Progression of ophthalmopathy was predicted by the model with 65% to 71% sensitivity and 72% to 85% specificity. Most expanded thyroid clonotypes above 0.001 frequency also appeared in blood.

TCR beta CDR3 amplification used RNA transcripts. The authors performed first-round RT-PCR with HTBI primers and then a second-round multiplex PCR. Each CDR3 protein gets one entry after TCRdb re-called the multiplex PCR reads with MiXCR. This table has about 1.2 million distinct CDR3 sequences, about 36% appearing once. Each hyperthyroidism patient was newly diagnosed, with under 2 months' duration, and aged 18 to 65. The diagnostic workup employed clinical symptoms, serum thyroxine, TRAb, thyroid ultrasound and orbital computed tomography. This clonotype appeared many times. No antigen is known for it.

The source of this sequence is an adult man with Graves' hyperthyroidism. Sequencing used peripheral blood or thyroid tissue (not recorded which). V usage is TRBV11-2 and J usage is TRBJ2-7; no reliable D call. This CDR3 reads CASSLEPGGSYEQYF. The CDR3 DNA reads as TGTGCCAGCAGCTTAGAGCCAGGTGGCTCCTACGAGCAGTACTTC.